This passage covers 20 T cell receptor beta chains from one sample sequenced in a study of blood T cell repertoires in COVID-19. TCRdb's table, derived via immunoSEQ multiplex PCR, lists solely in-frame clones and lacks some. This sample carries roughly 43,000 clones, roughly nine tenths of them seen once, and the ten largest clones take roughly a sixth. The sample taken for sequencing was peripheral blood. Every receptor here comes from a man between 65 and 85 years old with active COVID-19.

The chain recombines TRBV28 with TRBJ1-2; TRBD1 matches 8 bases. The CDR3 is made up of 15 amino acids. Trimming took 6 bases from V and 5 from J; bases not matched to a gene: 11. CDR1 is MDHEN and CDR2 is SYDVKM in the germline V gene. The DNA of the CDR3 is TGTGCCAGCAGCCCCCCGACAGGGGTACGTTATGGCTACACCTTC. This translates into CASSPPTGVRYGYTF.

The chain joins TRBV13 to TRBJ2-7, with 8 positions matching TRBD2. Per germline, CDR1 PRHDT and CDR2 FYEKMQ (reference sequence). The trim removed 0 bases at V and 4 bases at J, leaving 5 bases unmatched. The CDR3 loop spans 15 amino acids. DNA for the CDR3: TGTGCCAGCAGCTTAGGAGGTAGCGGGGAGTACGAGCAGTACTTC. It yields the protein CASSLGGSGEYEQYF.

The rearrangement joins TRBV4-2 to TRBJ2-5; D is perhaps TRBD1 (5 bases). V was shortened by 1 base and J by 7 bases, with 13 bases between the two germline ends. Germline V gene data show CDR1 as LGHNA and CDR2 as YNFKEQ. This CDR3 spans 14 amino acids. CDR3 in DNA: TGTGCCAGCAGCCAAGGTGCAGGGCCTAGGACCCAGTACTTC. It codes for CASSQGAGPRTQYF.

The CDR3 loop is CASSQEGDRVDQPQHF. DNA for the CDR3: TGTGCCAGCAGCCAAGAAGGGGACAGGGTGGATCAGCCCCAGCATTTT. The V gene is TRBV4-2, the J gene TRBJ1-5; 9 bases are a match to TRBD1. CDR3 length: 16 amino acids. The germline V gene has CDR1 LGHNA and CDR2 YNFKEQ. The ends lost 0 bases at V and 5 bases at J; junction bases unmatched: 5.

The chain combines TRBV11-2 with TRBJ2-2; D may be TRBD2 (5 bases). Trimming cost V 3 bases and J 1 base, with 6 bases left between them. Germline V CDR1 and CDR2: SGHAT, FQNNGV. The CDR3 has 14 residues. The CDR3 DNA is TGTGCCAGCAGCTTCGGGGAGAACACCGGGGAGCTGTTTTTT. Amino acid sequence: CASSFGENTGELFF.

This sequence joins TRBV28 and TRBJ1-1; a weak D match, TRBD1 (5 bases). Trimming cost V 2 bases and J 4 bases, with 11 bases left between them. Germline CDR1 and CDR2: MDHEN and SYDVKM. The CDR3 covers 14 residues. CDR3 sequence (DNA): TGTGCCAGCAGTTTACGAGGCAGGGCCACTGAAGCTTTCTTT. It is translated as CASSLRGRATEAFF.

This clone turned up a few times. This chain links TRBV7-9 with TRBJ2-7, with 10 bases fitting TRBD1. Trimming at V came to 5 bases and at J to 1 base, leaving 8 bases not matched to a gene. The CDR3 runs 16 residues. Germline CDR1 reads SEHNR; CDR2 reads FQNEAQ (reference sequence). CDR3 region: CASSTVDRGLSYEQYF. Written as DNA, the CDR3 is TGTGCCAGCAGCACCGTCGACAGGGGGCTATCCTACGAGCAGTACTTC.

The J gene is TRBJ2-1, the V gene TRBV9; perhaps TRBD2 as D (6 bases). Trimming removed 1 base from V and 9 bases from J, with 8 bases in between. This CDR3 has 12 amino acids. Germline V gives CDR1 SGDLS, CDR2 YYNGEE. The CDR3 reads CASSVSAGEQFF. In DNA form, the CDR3 reads TGTGCCAGCAGCGTATCAGCGGGTGAGCAGTTCTTC.

This chain joins TRBV6-4 and TRBJ2-1; 8 nucleotides match TRBD1. Germline CDR1 is MRHNA and CDR2 is SNTAGT. The length of the CDR3 is 17 residues. The trim removed 7 bases at V and 4 bases at J, leaving 15 bases unmatched. The CDR3 DNA sequence: TGTGCCAGCAAGTCGGACAGGGTGAAACTGTCGTACAATGAGCAGTTCTTC. It encodes CASKSDRVKLSYNEQFF.

The chain is built from TRBV5-1 and TRBJ1-1; 7 bases match TRBD1. This CDR3 comprises 15 residues. Germline assignment: CDR1 SGHRS and CDR2 YFSETQ. V lost 0 bases to trimming and J lost 4 bases; unmatched junction nucleotides: 6. CDR3 sequence reads: CASSLVPQGTTEAFF. The CDR3 nucleotides are TGCGCCAGCAGCTTGGTACCACAGGGGACCACTGAAGCTTTCTTT. Filled out from reference TRBV5-1 and TRBJ1-1, the complete variable domain reads KAGVTQTPRYLIKTRGQQVTLSCSPISGHRSVSWYQQTPGQGLQFLFEYFSETQRNKGNFPGRFSGRQFSNSRSEMNVSTLELGDSALYLCASSLVPQGTTEAFFGQGTRLTVV.

The chain carries TRBV12-3 or TRBV12-4 and TRBJ2-1; tentatively, D is TRBD2 (6 bases). The CDR3 extends over 11 amino acids. CDR3 DNA sequence: TGTGCAGAGCGGGCGGACAATGAGCAGTTCTTC. It codes for CAERADNEQFF.

V usage is TRBV24-1 and J usage is TRBJ2-5; 11 bases are shared with TRBD1. Germline assignment: CDR1 KGHDR and CDR2 SFDVKD. The J segment lost 2 bases and the V segment lost 4 bases, leaving 2 bases of the junction unmatched. The CDR3 length is 15 residues. Written as DNA, the CDR3 is TGTGCCACCAGTGACCGGGACAGGGGGCAAGAGACCCAGTACTTC. It yields the protein CATSDRDRGQETQYF.

V is TRBV5-1 and J is TRBJ2-1; TRBD2 aligns across 9 bases. Germline trimming cut 4 bases from V and 6 bases from J; bases unmatched to any gene: 11. CDR1 and CDR2 from the germline V gene are SGHRS and YFSETQ. The CDR3 covers 16 residues. Here the CDR3 reads CASSPPSGATGNEQFF. The CDR3, as DNA: TGCGCCAGCAGCCCTCCTAGCGGGGCCACCGGCAATGAGCAGTTCTTC.

The genes are TRBV6-5 and TRBJ2-1; a possible D gene is TRBD2 (5 bases). The germline V gene encodes CDR1 MNHEY and CDR2 SVGAGI. The V gene lost 2 bases and the J gene lost 2 bases, with 7 bases spanning the gap. The CDR3 is made up of 14 amino acids. The CDR3 loop is CASSYRGPYNEQFF. The CDR3 nucleotides read TGTGCCAGCAGTTACCGAGGGCCCTACAATGAGCAGTTCTTC.

The CDR3 here is CASSVELPRSGNTIYF. The CDR3 DNA reads as TGTGCCAGCAGCGTAGAACTCCCCCGCTCTGGAAACACCATATATTTT. The chain has TRBV9 and TRBJ1-3; D unclear. Trimming removed 0 bases at V and 0 bases at J, with 10 bases between. In germline, CDR1 is SGDLS, CDR2 YYNGEE. The CDR3 has 16 amino acids. Combining the CDR3 with reference TRBV9 and TRBJ1-3 gives the whole variable domain DSGVTQTPKHLITATGQRVTLRCSPRSGDLSVYWYQQSLDQGLQFLIQYYNGEERAKGNILERFSAQQFPDLHSELNLSSLELGDSALYFCASSVELPRSGNTIYFGEGSWLTVV.

CDR3 sequence (DNA): TGTGCCAGCGGGACAGAAGGATTCTATGGCTACACCTTC. Encoded protein: CASGTEGFYGYTF. The chain links TRBV6-5 to TRBJ1-2; 7 bases fit TRBD1. This CDR3 has 13 residues. Germline CDR1 is MNHEY and CDR2 is SVGAGI. Trimming took 8 bases from V and 4 from J; bases not matched to a gene: 7.

V and J are TRBV27 and TRBJ2-5; 10 nucleotides line up with TRBD1. CDR3 length: 14 residues. In germline, CDR1 is MNHEY, CDR2 SMNVEV (reference sequence). The J segment lost 4 bases and the V segment lost 5 bases, leaving 4 bases of the junction unmatched. The CDR3 DNA reads TGTGCCAGCAGTGCCGACAGGGGGCGAGAGACCCAGTACTTC. Its translation: CASSADRGRETQYF.

The chain has TRBV6-5 and TRBJ2-5; TRBD2 matches 8 bases. The length of the CDR3 is 16 residues. The junction had 12 bases not matched to a gene; V was cut back by 4 bases and J by 5 bases. Germline V CDR1 and CDR2: MNHEY, SVGAGI. In DNA, the CDR3 is TGTGCCAGCAGTTCTTCCGGGACTAGTTTAGGGGAGACCCAGTACTTC. Translation: CASSSSGTSLGETQYF.

This clone occurred once. This chain links TRBV18 with TRBJ2-5; possible D gene TRBD1, 7 bases. Germline V CDR1 and CDR2: KGHSH, LQKENI. This CDR3 region has 16 residues. The V end was cut by 0 bases, the J end by 5 bases, with 16 bases between. The CDR3 protein is CASSPPTGRPSETQYF. The DNA for the CDR3 is TGTGCCAGCTCACCACCGACAGGGAGGCCGTCGGAGACCCAGTACTTC.

The rearrangement links TRBV7-3 to TRBJ2-3; 7 nucleotides agree with TRBD1. The CDR3 is 13 residues long. After removal of 5 bases from V and 5 bases from J, the junction contained 4 bases not matched to a gene. Germline loops: CDR1 SGHTA, CDR2 FQGTGA. CDR3 amino acids: CASSDRDRDTQYF. The CDR3 DNA sequence: TGTGCCAGCAGCGACAGGGATAGAGATACGCAGTATTTT.